This T cell receptor (beta chain) originates from a study of CD8 T cells in Susac syndrome (dated by TCRdb to 2018 to 2020). Some background on the complete study: Whether CD8+ T cell activation and differentiation in Susac syndrome was antigen driven was tested using repertoire sequencing. General findings and caveats noted by the study authors: The study acknowledged that relatively few individuals were included in the TCR sequencing and HLA analysis.

High-throughput TCR beta sequencing profiled peripheral blood CD8+ and CD4+ T cells from healthy donors, Susac syndrome patients and multiple sclerosis patients. Multiple sclerosis controls were treatment-naive patients with stable or active relapsing-remitting disease fulfilling revised McDonald criteria. Bulk CD8+ and CD4+ T cells were purified magnetically by negative isolation, whereas CD8+ TEMRA cells were enriched by FACS. Blood was collected in EDTA tubes and processed within 24 hours, with PBMCs isolated through density gradient centrifugation. PBMCs intended for TCR sequencing were cryopreserved in liquid nitrogen and thawed later in a water bath at 37 degrees C. Purity of sorted or isolated CD4+, CD8+ and CD8+ TEMRA cells was at least 90%. CDR1 and CDR2 are drawn from the germline V gene (reference sequence): GTSNPN, SVGIG. Inclusive of the bounding cysteine and phenylalanine, the CDR3 is 13 residues long. Kept here is only the CDR3 DNA, which spans 39 bases and is read in frame from base 1. V lost 8 bases and J lost 0 bases; the stretch between them is 13 bases long.

RNA was extracted using the RNeasy kit, and about 0.45 to 1 microgram was reverse transcribed with random hexamers. TCR beta CDR3 regions were amplified with the immunoSEQ multiplex PCR assay covering 54 Vbeta and 13 Jbeta segments. To correct PCR amplification bias, a synthetic template baseline was used for both primer optimization and computational correction. The paper's data handling went like this. Reads were annotated to V, D and J genes per IMGT and analyzed with immunoSEQ Analyzer, keeping only productive sequences. To calculate clonality, Shannon entropy was normalized by log2 of the number of productive unique sequences and then subtracted from one. For each patient and control, public and private clones were evaluated within the 100 most prevalent clones. Clones were defined as Susac-specific when absent from the healthy and MS cohorts, from 1,000 to 1,100 published viral clones and from other ImmuneACCESS disease sequences. TCRdb reworked the public reads: Q25 trimming with fastp, MiXCR clone assembly, productive beta chains retained. One record per CDR3 amino acid sequence lists the most common genes and DNA. The V and J calls follow TCRdb's processing rather than the paper's. In all, the sample holds roughly 200,000 distinct CDR3 sequences, and 90% to 96% of those were seen once. 0.093% of the sample comes from the top ten.

Worth noting for this clonotype: There is no known antigen for this receptor. Within one base of it there is no much larger clone, and no base qualities were kept.

Sequencing used CD4+ T cells from PBMCs. The chain uses TRBV30 and TRBJ1-2, with TRBD1 perhaps the D gene, on 5 matching bases. This sequence originates from a human donor with multiple sclerosis. Here the CDR3 is given as CASQGMANYGYTF. The nucleotides read TGTGCCAGTCAGGGAATGGCTAACTATGGCTACACCTTC. Here the CDR3 is joined to the reference TRBV30 and TRBJ1-2 genes, and the full variable domain is: SQTIHQWPATLVQPVGSPLSLECTVEGTSNPNLYWYRQAAGRGLQLLFYSVGIGQISSEVPQNLSASRPQDRQFILSSKKLLLSDSGFYLCASQGMANYGYTFGSGTRLTVV.